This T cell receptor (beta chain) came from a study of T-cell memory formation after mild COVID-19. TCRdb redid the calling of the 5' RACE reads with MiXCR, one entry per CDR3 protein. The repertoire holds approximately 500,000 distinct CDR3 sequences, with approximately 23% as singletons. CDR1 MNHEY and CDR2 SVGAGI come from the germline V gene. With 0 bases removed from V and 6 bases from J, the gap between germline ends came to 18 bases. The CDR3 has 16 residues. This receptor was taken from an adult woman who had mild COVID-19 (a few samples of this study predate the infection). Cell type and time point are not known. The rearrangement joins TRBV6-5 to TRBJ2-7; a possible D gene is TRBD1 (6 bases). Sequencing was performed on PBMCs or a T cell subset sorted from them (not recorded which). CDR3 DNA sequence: TGTGCCAGCAGTTACTCGGGACACCGGGGCCGGGGCGAGCAGTACTTC. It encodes CASSYSGHRGRGEQYF.